This is a list of T cell receptor beta chains from one sample in a study of shared clonotypes between healthy human individuals. Sequencing used immunoSEQ multiplex PCR; TCRdb keeps in-frame clones, though not all of them. Among about 1 million clones, around four fifths were seen once, and the ten largest hold 1.2% to 1.5%. The sequencing input was memory CD4+ T cells sorted from blood. These receptors originate from a man aged 18-30 years in good health. The CDR3 runs from the conserved cysteine through the conserved F or W. The D gene is left open where the match is weak. Not every row has a clone size; where given, it reads once, few, many or a size class.

V gene	clone size	J gene	D gene	CDR3 protein
TRBV29-1	.	TRBJ1-1	TRBD1	CSARTGEGTEAFF
TRBV5-1	.	TRBJ2-3	.	CASSPEPQNTDTQYF
TRBV7-9	.	TRBJ2-3	TRBD2	CASSVSGSSTDTQYF
TRBV7-9	.	TRBJ1-6	.	CASSFIRDATGSPLHF
TRBV5-1	.	TRBJ1-2	.	CASSSGERNYGYTF
TRBV6-5	.	TRBJ1-2	.	CASNRRDGGNYGYTF
TRBV9	once	TRBJ2-5	TRBD2	CASSLGTSGPQETQYF
TRBV9	.	TRBJ2-5	.	CASSEQGLQETQYF
TRBV11-2	.	TRBJ1-1	.	CASSLVGPKSEAFF
TRBV2	.	TRBJ1-5	.	CASSTRPSNQPQHF
TRBV7-9	.	TRBJ2-7	.	CASSWDGPYEQYF
TRBV7-8	.	TRBJ2-1	.	CASSLAALGTDEQFF
TRBV29-1	.	TRBJ1-1	.	CSVGRGRNTEAFF
TRBV2	.	TRBJ1-3	.	CASTQGRAQTNTIYF
TRBV9	few	TRBJ2-2	.	CASSLQGFTGELFF
TRBV5-8	.	TRBJ2-7	.	CASTRDAASYEQYF
TRBV6-5	.	TRBJ1-1	.	CASIQRIGTEAFF